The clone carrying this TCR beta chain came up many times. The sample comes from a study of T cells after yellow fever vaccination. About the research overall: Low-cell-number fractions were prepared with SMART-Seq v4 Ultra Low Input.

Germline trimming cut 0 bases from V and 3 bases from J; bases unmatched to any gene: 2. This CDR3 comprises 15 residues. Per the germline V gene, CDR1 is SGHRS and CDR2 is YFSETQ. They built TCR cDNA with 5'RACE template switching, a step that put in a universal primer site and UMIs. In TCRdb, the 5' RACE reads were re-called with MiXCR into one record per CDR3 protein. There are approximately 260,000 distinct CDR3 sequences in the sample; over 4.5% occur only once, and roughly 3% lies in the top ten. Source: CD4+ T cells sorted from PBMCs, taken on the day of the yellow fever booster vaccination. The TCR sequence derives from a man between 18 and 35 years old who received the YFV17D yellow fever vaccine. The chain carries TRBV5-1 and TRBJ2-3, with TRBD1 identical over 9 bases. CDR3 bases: TGCGCCAGCAGCTTGGAGACAGGGGGGACAGATACGCAGTATTTT. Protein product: CASSLETGGTDTQYF.